This entry concerns a single T cell receptor (beta chain). What it binds is not known. CDR3 length: 18 amino acids. CDR1 is SGHRS, CDR2 YFSETQ, per germline. The V segment lost 4 bases and the J segment 0 bases; nucleotides outside the gene matches: 5. This sample is part of a study of cytomegalovirus exposure and HLA in healthy donors. Use of 60 Vbeta and 13 Jbeta primers characterized the PCR. Using immunoSEQ multiplex PCR, the repertoire was profiled, and TCRdb retains in-frame clones only, with some absent. The table for this sample gives about 200,000 clones. Study results and limitations: Some TCR beta chains (164 of them) were listed as cytomegalovirus-associated. The dataset shows that most TCR sequences were rare, while some public TCRs occurred in many donors.

The chain uses TRBV5-1 and TRBJ2-1; 15 nucleotides match TRBD2. The TCR comes from a man between 25 and 39 years old in good health and CMV-seronegative. Sequencing was performed on PBMCs. The CDR3 is CASSIRTSGRVSYNEQFF. The CDR3 coding sequence is TGCGCCAGCAGCATCAGGACTAGCGGGAGGGTCTCCTACAATGAGCAGTTCTTC.